A selection of T cell receptor beta chains follows, all from one sample in a study of Graves' ophthalmopathy and Graves' hyperthyroidism. Each CDR3 protein is one row after TCRdb ran MiXCR on the multiplex PCR reads. Of almost 750,000 distinct CDR3 sequences listed, roughly two fifths are singletons. Sequencing used peripheral blood. These receptors were taken from an adult man with Graves' ophthalmopathy. Each CDR3 is given with its conserved first and last residue. The D gene is left open where the match is weak. Size is omitted from some rows. Given values are once, few, many or a class for expanded clones.

j_call,d_call,clone_size,v_call,cdr3_nt,cdr3_aa
TRBJ1-2,.,many,TRBV25-1,TGTGCCAGCAGTTTAGGGCTGAGCTATAACTATGGCTACACCTTC,CASSLGLSYNYGYTF
TRBJ1-1,TRBD1,.,TRBV5-1,TGCGCCAGCCGGGCGCCGACAGGGGGGCGAACGACTGAAGCTTTCTTT,CASRAPTGGRTTEAFF
TRBJ2-2,.,.,TRBV6-1,TGTGCCAACAGTCCGCCCCCGGGATCCTCGGGCACCGGGGAGCTGTTTTTT,CANSPPPGSSGTGELFF
TRBJ2-7,.,few,TRBV6-6,TGTGCCAGCAGTGAAAACCCTTCCTACGAGCAGTACTTC,CASSENPSYEQYF
TRBJ2-6,TRBD2,.,TRBV7-9,TGTGCCAGCAGCCTAGCGGGGGGCCACGTCCTGACTTTC,CASSLAGGHVLTF
TRBJ2-7,TRBD1,.,TRBV9,TGTGCCAGCAGCCTAGACAGGGGTACAGTCAACGAGCAGTACTTC,CASSLDRGTVNEQYF
TRBJ1-2,.,.,TRBV2,TGTGCCAGCAGTGGGCGGCAGTTCCTTAGGTATGGCTACACCTTC,CASSGRQFLRYGYTF
TRBJ2-2,.,many,TRBV10-3,TGTGCCATCAGGGACACTTCCGGGCCGCTGTTTTTT,CAIRDTSGPLFF
TRBJ2-5,.,few,TRBV20-1,TGCAGTGCCAGTCCGACATCTTCGGGGACGCCAGAGACCCAGTACTTC,CSASPTSSGTPETQYF
TRBJ2-5,.,once,TRBV5-1,TGCGCCAGCAGCTCGGGAGCGCCTGGGGAGACCCAGTACTTC,CASSSGAPGETQYF
TRBJ2-5,TRBD2,many,TRBV9,TGTGCCAGCAGCGTAGGAGGTAGCGGGAGTGAGACCCAGTACTTC,CASSVGGSGSETQYF
TRBJ2-6,TRBD1,many,TRBV29-1,TGCAGCGTTGAAGCGTATGACAGGGTGAGCTCTGGGGCCAACGTCCTGACTTTC,CSVEAYDRVSSGANVLTF
TRBJ2-6,.,.,TRBV10-3,TGTGCCATCAGTGAGGGATTCGACAACGTCCTGACTTTC,CAISEGFDNVLTF
TRBJ1-1,.,many,TRBV5-1,TGTGCCAGCAGCTTAGCCTGGGGCACTGAAGCTTTCTTT,CASSLAWGTEAFF
TRBJ1-5,TRBD1,.,TRBV10-3,TGTGCCACTGGGACAGGGAGCAATCAGCCCCAGCATTTT,CATGTGSNQPQHF
TRBJ1-4,.,.,TRBV7-3,TGTGCCAGCAGCCCCTCAGGTCGGACAGCTTCCGAAAAACTGTTTTTT,CASSPSGRTASEKLFF
TRBJ1-5,.,.,TRBV2,TGTGCCAGCAGAGGAGGCAGCAGTAACAATCAGCCCCAGCATTTT,CASRGGSSNNQPQHF
TRBJ1-6,TRBD1,.,TRBV15,TGTGCCACCAGCAGCTCCCGACAGGGGAATAATTCACCCCTCCACTTT,CATSSSRQGNNSPLHF
TRBJ1-6,TRBD1,many,TRBV19,TGTGCCAGTAGTACGCGGACAGGGGGTTCACCCCTCCACTTT,CASSTRTGGSPLHF
TRBJ2-5,.,few,TRBV11-2,TGTGCCAGCAGCTTAATGACCATCGGCGGTCAAGAGACCCAGTACTTC,CASSLMTIGGQETQYF
TRBJ1-2,.,.,TRBV7-2,TGTGCCAGCTCACCACGTGGGGCTCAAAACTATGGCTACACCTTC,CASSPRGAQNYGYTF
TRBJ2-7,TRBD1,.,TRBV20-1,TGCAGTGCTAGGGCAGGGGGTGGCTACGAGCAGTACTTC,CSARAGGGYEQYF
TRBJ1-1,.,.,TRBV29-1,TGCAGCAGTTGGAGGAGTGAAGCTTTCTTT,CSSWRSEAFF
TRBJ2-7,TRBD1,few,TRBV20-1,TGCAGTGCTAGCGGGGGACAGGGGAAGCAGTACTTC,CSASGGQGKQYF
TRBJ1-1,TRBD1,many,TRBV12-3/TRBV12-4,TGTGCCAGCAGCTTGACAGGGGCGACTGAAGCTTTCTTT,CASSLTGATEAFF
TRBJ1-1,.,many,TRBV10-2,TGCGCCAGCAGTGATTTGTACACTGAAGCTTTCTTT,CASSDLYTEAFF
TRBJ1-2,TRBD1,many,TRBV25-1,TGTGCCAGCAGTGGACAAACAGGGGCAGTATATGGCTACACCTTC,CASSGQTGAVYGYTF
TRBJ1-5,.,few,TRBV5-1,TGTGCCAGCAGCCTCGAGGGGACGGGTGTGGGGCCCCAGCATTTT,CASSLEGTGVGPQHF
TRBJ1-2,.,.,TRBV27,TGTGCCAGCAGTTTATCTTTGGTAAAAGGCTACACCTTC,CASSLSLVKGYTF
TRBJ2-6,TRBD1,few,TRBV7-9,TGTGCCAGCAGCTCCTCTGGGACAGGGGCCCGCTCTGGGGCCAACGTCCTGACTTTC,CASSSSGTGARSGANVLTF
TRBJ2-7,TRBD1,.,TRBV25-1,TGTGCCAGCAGTCAAGCGCCAGGGACAGGGGGCTACGAGCAGTACTTC,CASSQAPGTGGYEQYF
TRBJ1-4,.,once,TRBV3-1,TGTGCCAGCAGCCAAGTCGGGCCCAGGGTTGTCGGTGAAAAACTGTTTTTT,CASSQVGPRVVGEKLFF
TRBJ1-2,.,.,TRBV10-3,TGTGCCAGCAGTTATGCCGCGGACAGTAACTATGGCTACACCTTC,CASSYAADSNYGYTF
TRBJ1-6,.,many,TRBV10-2,TGCGCCAGCAGAGCGAATCTGGGGGCATGGGATCGGAATTCACCCCTCCACTTT,CASRANLGAWDRNSPLHF
TRBJ1-6,.,once,TRBV10-2,TGTGCCAGCAGTGACGGAGCAGGGTCTCAGCCCCTCCACTTT,CASSDGAGSQPLHF
TRBJ2-7,TRBD1,few,TRBV12-3/TRBV12-4,TGTGCCAGCAGGGCCACAGGGGGCTCCTACGAGCAGTACTTC,CASRATGGSYEQYF
TRBJ2-7,TRBD2,few,TRBV20-1,TGCAGTGCTAGCGGGACTAGCGGGAGGGCCGGTGACGAGCAGTACTTC,CSASGTSGRAGDEQYF
TRBJ1-2,TRBD1,.,TRBV7-2,TGTGCCAGCAATCCAGGGGGCGATGATGGCTACACCTTC,CASNPGGDDGYTF
TRBJ2-5,TRBD1,many,TRBV10-2,TGCGCCAGCAGTGAGCCAGACAGGGACCAAGAGACCCAGTACTTC,CASSEPDRDQETQYF
TRBJ1-4,.,many,TRBV7-9,TGTGCCAGCAGCTTAACGGTGGGGTCTACAACTAATGAAAAACTGTTTTTT,CASSLTVGSTTNEKLFF
TRBJ2-5,.,many,TRBV7-6,TGTGCCAGCAGCTTAGGGGAGTTTGGCGGGGAGACCCAGTACTTC,CASSLGEFGGETQYF
TRBJ1-5,.,.,TRBV10-3,TGTGCCAGCAGTGAAAATGGGGCTCAGCCCCAGCATTTT,CASSENGAQPQHF
TRBJ1-2,.,.,TRBV9,TGTGCCAGCAGCTTCCGGGGCAGGGATCGCGGCTACACCTTC,CASSFRGRDRGYTF
TRBJ2-2,.,.,TRBV29-1,TGCAGCGTTGTGGTACAGGGCCACACCGGGGAGCTGTTTTTT,CSVVVQGHTGELFF
TRBJ1-2,.,.,TRBV15,TGTGCCACCAGCAGAGGGAGTGGAGTCTATGGCTACACCTTC,CATSRGSGVYGYTF
TRBJ2-7,.,few,TRBV2,TGTGCCAGCTTGGGCGCCTACGAGCAGTGCTTC,CASLGAYEQCF
TRBJ1-4,.,many,TRBV7-9,TGTGCCAGCATGAATCGCGTGGGTGAAAAACTGTTTTTT,CASMNRVGEKLFF
TRBJ1-5,TRBD1,.,TRBV20-1,TGCAGTGCTATAACCGGGACAGGGCATCAGCCCCAGCATTTT,CSAITGTGHQPQHF
TRBJ1-1,TRBD1,few,TRBV9,TGTGCCAGCAGCCCAAAATGGAAGACAGGGGGCCGCACTGAAGCTTTCTTT,CASSPKWKTGGRTEAFF
TRBJ1-1,TRBD1,.,TRBV7-2,TGTGCCAGCAGCTCAACTGAGGGGGCCGACACTGAAGCTTTCTTT,CASSSTEGADTEAFF
TRBJ2-7,.,few,TRBV2,TGTGCCATTCAAAAGTTTGGGGGTCGGTACGAGCAGTACTTC,CAIQKFGGRYEQYF
TRBJ1-2,.,many,TRBV7-2,TGTGCCAGCAGCTCTCGACAGGCGAACTATGGCTACACCTTC,CASSSRQANYGYTF
TRBJ1-5,TRBD1,many,TRBV10-2,TGCGCCAGCAGCTTGACAGGGTACAATCAGCCCCAGCATTTT,CASSLTGYNQPQHF
TRBJ1-1,.,many,TRBV10-3,TGTGCCATCAAGAGGACAGATATGAACACTGAAGCTTTCTTT,CAIKRTDMNTEAFF
TRBJ1-1,.,few,TRBV5-1,TGTGCCAGCAATTCCAGCCACTGGGGGACTGAAGCTTTCTTT,CASNSSHWGTEAFF
TRBJ2-7,TRBD2,many,TRBV7-2,TGTGCCAGCAGCCCTGGACTAGCGCGCGAGCAGTACTTC,CASSPGLAREQYF
TRBJ2-3,TRBD2,.,TRBV12-3/TRBV12-4,TGTGCCAGCCGGAGAGCGGGAGGGCCAGATACGCAGTATTTT,CASRRAGGPDTQYF